These 21 T cell receptor beta chains share one sample of origin, sequenced in a study of control samples from healthy donors and cancer patients. TCRdb's table, derived via immunoSEQ multiplex PCR, lists solely in-frame clones and lacks some. The sample has almost 90,000 clones, 86% seen once; the top ten hold around a fifth. Sequencing was carried out using blood. These receptors came from a man aged 25-45 years in good health.

The rearrangement links TRBV30 to TRBJ1-6, with a tentative D call TRBD1 (6 bases). Germline-derived CDR1 and CDR2 are GTSNPN and SVGIG (reference sequence). The CDR3 sequence is 13 residues long. V lost 4 bases and J 10 bases, leaving 14 bases between the germline ends. The DNA of the CDR3 is TGTGCCTGGATAACAGGGCCTGGATCACCCCTCCACTTT. Its protein product is CAWITGPGSPLHF.

This clone appeared a few times. V usage is TRBV10-3 and J usage is TRBJ2-7; D may correspond to TRBD1 or TRBD2 (6 bases each). With 3 bases removed from V and 0 bases from J, the gap between germline ends came to 18 bases. CDR1 and CDR2 (germline): ENHRY, SYGVKD. This CDR3 spans 17 amino acids. In DNA, the CDR3 is TGTGCCATCAGTGACTCTTTGCGGGACACCACCTCCTACGAGCAGTACTTC. Protein product: CAISDSLRDTTSYEQYF.

The chain uses TRBV5-8 and TRBJ1-2; tentatively, D is TRBD1 (6 bases). This CDR3 has 16 amino acids. Germline V gene data show CDR1 as SGHTS and CDR2 as YDEGEE. With 4 bases removed from V and 5 bases from J, the gap between germline ends came to 21 bases. CDR3 sequence reads: CASSLRGAELWYGYTF. CDR3 bases: TGTGCCAGCAGCCTCCGGGGGGCCGAGCTGTGGTATGGCTACACCTTC.

The CDR3, as DNA: TGCGCCAGCAGCCTCAGGGATCCGTACACTGAAGCTTTCTTT. Residues: CASSLRDPYTEAFF. The gene calls are TRBV4-1 and TRBJ1-1; a possible D gene is TRBD1 (5 bases). Germline V gene data show CDR1 as MGHRA and CDR2 as YSYEKL. This CDR3 has 14 residues. V dropped 4 bases and J dropped 3 bases, with 12 bases sitting between them.

This chain connects TRBV7-3 to TRBJ2-2; TRBD2 is a possible D gene (7 bases). The CDR3 has 19 amino acids. Trimming stripped 5 bases from V and 5 bases from J, with 27 bases between. Germline lookup yields CDR1 SGHTA and CDR2 FQGTGA. The CDR3 spells CASSAYGDRGARGTGELFF. The CDR3 coding sequence is TGTGCCAGCAGCGCTTACGGCGACCGGGGGGCGCGGGGAACCGGGGAGCTGTTTTTT.

V gene TRBV6-5 combines with J gene TRBJ1-5; 8 bases map to TRBD1. This CDR3 is built from 15 residues. V dropped 4 bases and J dropped 5; count of bases not matched to a gene: 7. Germline lookup yields CDR1 MNHEY and CDR2 SVGAGI. CDR3 bases: TGTGCCAGCAGTTCGGACAGGGAAGGGTATCAGCCCCAGCATTTT. Its protein product is CASSSDREGYQPQHF.

A single count supports this clone. The chain links TRBV24-1 to TRBJ2-1, with D unresolved. Germline V lookup: CDR1 KGHDR, CDR2 SFDVKD. The CDR3 length is 12 residues. V was trimmed by 3 bases and J by 4 bases, leaving 3 bases between them. CDR3 protein: CATSDPYNEQFF. The CDR3 nucleotides are TGTGCCACCAGTGATCCGTACAATGAGCAGTTCTTC.

In its sample, this clone was seen once. This chain uses TRBV29-1 with TRBJ2-1, with TRBD2 matching over 11 bases. The CDR3 spans 16 residues. Per germline, CDR1 SQVTM and CDR2 ANQGSEA. Trimming cost V 1 base and J 2 bases; bases outside gene matches: 4. As DNA, the CDR3 is TGCAGCGTTGAAGGAGGGACTAGCGGACCCTACAATGAGCAGTTCTTC. Its protein product is CSVEGGTSGPYNEQFF.

This clone appeared a few times. The rearrangement links TRBV29-1 to TRBJ2-5; D is perhaps TRBD2 (7 bases). This CDR3 has 14 residues. Trimming pared 7 bases from V and 5 bases from J, leaving 20 bases between. Germline CDR1 and CDR2: SQVTM and ANQGSEA. The CDR3 DNA follows: TGCAGCGCACTAGTGGGGGGGCTGGTGGAGACCCAGTACTTC. Its translation: CSALVGGLVETQYF.

The CDR3 loop reads CASSWGLNTEAFF. CDR3 in DNA: TGTGCCAGCAGCTGGGGTCTGAACACTGAAGCTTTCTTT. This chain links TRBV11-2 with TRBJ1-1, with no clear D. Trimming cost V 4 bases and J 0 bases, with 6 bases left between them. CDR1 is SGHAT, CDR2 FQNNGV, per germline. The CDR3 extends over 13 amino acids.

This chain uses TRBV29-1 with TRBJ2-2; D not certain. Per the germline V gene, CDR1 is SQVTM and CDR2 is ANQGSEA. The V and J ends lost 4 bases and 0 bases respectively, with 6 bases between them. The CDR3 totals 13 residues. Written as DNA, the CDR3 is TGCAGCGTTGGCGCATCGAACACCGGGGAGCTGTTTTTT. It codes for CSVGASNTGELFF.

The J gene is TRBJ2-4, the V gene TRBV24-1, with D perhaps TRBD1 (5 bases). V was shortened by 2 bases and J by 2 bases, with 6 bases between the two germline ends. From germline, CDR1 is KGHDR and CDR2 SFDVKD. This CDR3 has 14 amino acids. CDR3 protein: CATSDSGPKNIQYF. The DNA for the CDR3 is TGTGCCACCAGTGATTCAGGGCCCAAAAACATTCAGTACTTC.

The rearrangement uses TRBV11-2 and TRBJ2-3, with D perhaps TRBD1 (7 bases). Germline V CDR1 and CDR2: SGHAT, FQNNGV. Between the trimmed V and J ends, which lost 4 bases and 2 bases, there was a span of 10 bases. There are 14 residues in the CDR3. CDR3 bases: TGTGCCAGCAGCTCCAGGGGGGACACAGATACGCAGTATTTT. Its protein is CASSSRGDTDTQYF.

This clone was seen more than once but under ten times. V is TRBV10-3 and J is TRBJ1-1, with a weak D call TRBD1 (5 bases). This CDR3 has 13 amino acids. V lost 4 bases to trimming and J lost 4 bases, with 10 bases between them. The germline CDR1 and CDR2 sequences are ENHRY and SYGVKD. The CDR3 DNA sequence: TGTGCCATCAGTGTTCAAGACAGCACTGAAGCTTTCTTT. Translation: CAISVQDSTEAFF.

The chain recombines TRBV27 with TRBJ1-5; D is undetermined. The CDR3 is 15 residues long. V was shortened by 0 bases and J by 3 bases, with 9 bases between the two germline ends. The germline CDR1 and CDR2 sequences are MNHEY and SMNVEV (reference sequence). The CDR3, as DNA: TGTGCCAGCAGTTTATCGCTAGGAGTCAATCAGCCCCAGCATTTT. Translated, it gives CASSLSLGVNQPQHF.

The rearrangement links TRBV3-1 (or the pseudogene TRBV3-2) to TRBJ2-7, with D possibly TRBD2 on 6 matching bases. The CDR3 contains 16 residues. Trimming removed 1 base at V and 3 bases at J, with 16 bases between. Germline V lookup: CDR1 LGHDT, CDR2 YNNKEL (reference sequence). The CDR3 sequence is CASSQAGESSFYEQYV. CDR3 sequence (DNA): TGTGCCAGCAGCCAAGCGGGGGAGTCATCCTTCTACGAGCAGTACGTC.

This clone was seen a single time. The chain uses TRBV7-8 and TRBJ1-1; D ambiguous. The CDR3 runs 13 residues. Per germline, CDR1 SGHVS and CDR2 FQNEAQ. Between the trimmed V and J ends, which lost 5 bases and 2 bases, there was a span of 9 bases. CDR3 in DNA: TGTGCCAGCAGCCCCGAGATTAACACTGAAGCTTTCTTT. The encoded protein is CASSPEINTEAFF.

The chain joins TRBV5-1 to TRBJ2-1; D may be TRBD1 (5 bases). The length of the CDR3 is 15 residues. From germline, CDR1 is SGHRS and CDR2 YFSETQ. The V end was cut by 4 bases, the J end by 1 base, with 12 bases between. The DNA of the CDR3 is TGCGCCAGCAGCCCCGGACACTCATCCTACAATGAGCAGTTCTTC. As protein: CASSPGHSSYNEQFF.

The V call is TRBV10-3, the J call TRBJ2-7; D uncertain. Per the germline V gene, CDR1 is ENHRY and CDR2 is SYGVKD. Trimming stripped 6 bases from V and 0 bases from J, with 12 bases between. The length of the CDR3 is 14 residues. CDR3 loop: CAISLTAHSYEQYF. CDR3 nucleotide sequence: TGTGCCATCAGCCTTACAGCTCACTCCTACGAGCAGTACTTC.

The rearrangement uses TRBV14 and TRBJ2-7; TRBD1 might be the D (5 bases). Germline values: CDR1 SGHDN, CDR2 FVKESK. The V gene lost 4 bases and the J gene lost 4 bases, with 8 bases spanning the gap. CDR3 length: 12 amino acids. The CDR3 loop reads CASSPGPYEQYV. CDR3 nucleotide sequence: TGTGCCAGCAGCCCAGGGCCGTACGAGCAGTACGTC.

This rearrangement joins TRBV7-9 to TRBJ2-5; 8 nucleotides line up with TRBD1. J lost 4 bases, V lost 2 bases, and 6 bases had no gene match. The V gene's germline CDR1 is SEHNR and CDR2 FQNEAQ (reference sequence). The CDR3 is made up of 15 amino acids. The DNA of the CDR3 is TGTGCCAGCAGCTTATACAGGGGGGTAGGAGAGACCCAGTACTTC. The encoded protein is CASSLYRGVGETQYF.